The sequence of this T cell receptor (beta chain) was determined in a study of T cell responses to AZD1222 COVID-19 vaccine. Across the study: Doses given second, at about 4 or about 12 weeks, were pooled.

Using immunoSEQ multiplex PCR, the repertoire was profiled, and TCRdb retains in-frame clones only, with some absent. The table shows 110,000 to 150,000 clones, with about 93% occurring only once. The CDR3 is made up of 17 amino acids. Per the germline V gene, CDR1 is MGHRA and CDR2 is YSYEKL. Trimming removed 1 base from V and 7 bases from J; junction bases left unmatched: 9. The clonotype originates from an adult in good health. This specimen consisted of peripheral blood, obtained on day 0 of AZD1222 vaccination. V is TRBV4-1 and J is TRBJ2-1; TRBD2 matches at 11 bases. CDR3 residues: CASSQGRRLAGWNEQFF. Here the CDR3 DNA reads TGCGCCAGCAGCCAAGGAAGGAGACTAGCGGGATGGAATGAGCAGTTCTTC.